A few counts support the clone carrying this T cell receptor beta chain. Its target is not known. The sample belongs to a study of cytomegalovirus exposure and HLA in healthy donors. General study points: Roughly even sequencing depth across donors was the assumption behind the presence/absence analyses. A later analysis reportedly found that, within productive TCRs, an Asian-associated ancestry cluster had fewer N-insertions than the mean observed across the approximately 700 donors.

PCR used 60 Vbeta primers and 13 Jbeta primers. Per the original methods: The count from a later analysis was roughly 80 million unique TCR beta chains, about 9.9 million of them shared. Method: immunoSEQ multiplex PCR; TCRdb's copy keeps in-frame clones and lacks some. The V and J calls and clone size come from that table; D and trimming were worked out from the DNA. The sample lists under 250,000 clones, over 65% seen once, with 0.55% to 0.75% in the top ten. What was sequenced was PBMCs. The TCR was taken from a man younger than 35 in good health and CMV-seronegative.

The CDR3 protein is CASSQDTGTGSYEQYF. The CDR3 DNA reads as TGTGCCAGCAGCCAAGACACCGGGACAGGGTCATACGAGCAGTACTTC. This chain connects TRBV14 to TRBJ2-7; TRBD1 agrees at 9 bases. Looked up from germline, CDR1 is SGHDN and CDR2 is FVKESK. The CDR3 has 16 residues. V lost 0 bases to trimming and J lost 4 bases; unmatched junction nucleotides: 7.